The text below deals with one T cell receptor beta chain. The antigen is unknown. Baseline was the first blood sampling point, followed by cycle 4 day 1 and cycle 7 day 1. Profiled with immunoSEQ multiplex PCR; TCRdb holds only in-frame clones, not every one. In the table there are 30,000 to 35,000 clones, roughly three quarters of which are singletons. These data come from a study of OX40 agonist ivuxolimab in advanced cancers. As for the study in general: Dose-escalation patients suffered from hepatocellular carcinoma, melanoma, renal cell or head and neck cancer. Earlier anti-PD-1, anti-PD-L1 or anti-CTLA-4 therapy was permitted; 40% had received some. Study-wide results and caveats: Dosing at 0.1 to 3.0 mg/kg was accompanied by clonal expansion of CD4+ and CD8+ blood T cells by week 6.

The CDR3 spans 15 residues. Per the germline V gene, CDR1 is LGHNT and CDR2 is FRNRAP. The V and J ends lost 5 bases and 4 bases respectively, with 18 bases between them. The chain links TRBV12-5 to TRBJ2-7, with D perhaps TRBD1 or TRBD2 (5 bases each). The sequence was collected from an adult with an advanced solid tumor such as melanoma, head and neck, liver or kidney cancer. Specimen: CD4+ or CD8+ T cells sorted from blood, collected in a trial of the OX40 agonist ivuxolimab. The CDR3 loop reads CASGPEAGAVYEQYF. The CDR3 nucleotides are TGTGCTAGTGGTCCCGAGGCCGGGGCTGTTTACGAGCAGTACTTC.